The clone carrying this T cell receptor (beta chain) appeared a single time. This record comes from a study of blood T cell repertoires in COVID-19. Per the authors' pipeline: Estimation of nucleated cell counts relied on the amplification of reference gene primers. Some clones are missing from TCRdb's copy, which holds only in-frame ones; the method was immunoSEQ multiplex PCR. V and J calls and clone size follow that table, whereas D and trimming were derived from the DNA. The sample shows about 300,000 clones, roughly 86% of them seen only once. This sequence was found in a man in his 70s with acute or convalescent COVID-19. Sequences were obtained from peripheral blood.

CDR3 sequence reads: CASNQGQGWAGELFF. The CDR3 nucleotides read TGTGCCAGCAATCAGGGTCAGGGGTGGGCCGGGGAGCTGTTTTTT. The V gene is TRBV6-5, the J gene TRBJ2-2; D may be TRBD1 (6 bases). This CDR3 is built from 15 residues. V lost 7 bases and J 6 bases, leaving 18 bases between the germline ends. The germline V gene has CDR1 MNHEY and CDR2 SVGAGI.